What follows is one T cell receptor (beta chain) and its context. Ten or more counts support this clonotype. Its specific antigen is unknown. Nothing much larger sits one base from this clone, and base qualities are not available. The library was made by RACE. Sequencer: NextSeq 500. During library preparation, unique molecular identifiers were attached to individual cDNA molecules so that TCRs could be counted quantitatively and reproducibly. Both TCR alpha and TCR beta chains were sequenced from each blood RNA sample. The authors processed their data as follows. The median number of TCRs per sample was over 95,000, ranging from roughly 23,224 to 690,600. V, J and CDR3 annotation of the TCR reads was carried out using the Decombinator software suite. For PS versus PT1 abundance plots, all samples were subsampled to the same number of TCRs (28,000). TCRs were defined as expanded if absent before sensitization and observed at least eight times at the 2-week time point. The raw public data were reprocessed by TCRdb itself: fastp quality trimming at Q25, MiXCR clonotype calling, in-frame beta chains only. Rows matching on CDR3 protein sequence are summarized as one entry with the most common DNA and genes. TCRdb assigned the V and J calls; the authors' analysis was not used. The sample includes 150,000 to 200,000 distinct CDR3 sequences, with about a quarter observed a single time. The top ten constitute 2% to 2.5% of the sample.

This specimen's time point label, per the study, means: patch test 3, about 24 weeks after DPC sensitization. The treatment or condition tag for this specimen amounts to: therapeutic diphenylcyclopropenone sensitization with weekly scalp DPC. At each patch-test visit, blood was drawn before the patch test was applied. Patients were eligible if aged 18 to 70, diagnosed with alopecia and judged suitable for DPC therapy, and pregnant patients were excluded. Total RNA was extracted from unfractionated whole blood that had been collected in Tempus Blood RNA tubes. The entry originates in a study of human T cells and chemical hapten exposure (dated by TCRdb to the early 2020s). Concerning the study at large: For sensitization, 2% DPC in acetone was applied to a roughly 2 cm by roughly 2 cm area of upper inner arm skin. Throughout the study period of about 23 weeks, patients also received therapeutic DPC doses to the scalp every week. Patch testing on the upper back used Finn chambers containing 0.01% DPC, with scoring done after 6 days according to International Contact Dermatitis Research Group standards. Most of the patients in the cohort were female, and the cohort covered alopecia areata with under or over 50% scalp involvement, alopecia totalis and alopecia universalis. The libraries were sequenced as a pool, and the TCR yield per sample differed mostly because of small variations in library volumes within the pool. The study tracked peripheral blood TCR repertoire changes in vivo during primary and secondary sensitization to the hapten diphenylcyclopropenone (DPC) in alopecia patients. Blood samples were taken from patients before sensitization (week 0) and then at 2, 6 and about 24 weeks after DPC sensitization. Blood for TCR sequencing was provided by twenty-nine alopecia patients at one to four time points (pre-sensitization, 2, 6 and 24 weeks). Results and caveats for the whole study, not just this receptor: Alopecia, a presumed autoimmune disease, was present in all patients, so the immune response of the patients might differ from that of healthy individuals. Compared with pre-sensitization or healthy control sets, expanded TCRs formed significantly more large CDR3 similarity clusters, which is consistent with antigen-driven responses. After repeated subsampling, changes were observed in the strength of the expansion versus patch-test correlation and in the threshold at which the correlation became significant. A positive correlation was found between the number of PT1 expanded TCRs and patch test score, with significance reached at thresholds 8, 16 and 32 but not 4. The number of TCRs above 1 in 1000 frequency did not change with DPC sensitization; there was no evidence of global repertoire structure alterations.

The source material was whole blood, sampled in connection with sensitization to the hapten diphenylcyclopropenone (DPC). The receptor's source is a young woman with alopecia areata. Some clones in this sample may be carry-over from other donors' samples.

The CDR3 protein is CASSQQGNTEAFF. Read as DNA, the sequence is TGTGCCAGCTCACAACAGGGGAACACTGAAGCTTTCTTT. Here the chain combines TRBV18 and TRBJ1-1; matching of 6 bases hints at TRBD1 as the D gene. Spanning cysteine to phenylalanine, the CDR3 consists of 13 amino acids. The entry retains the CDR3 DNA only, 39 bases that are in frame from base 1. The germline ends are 7 bases apart after V is trimmed by 4 bases and J by 1 base. Looking up the germline V gene yields CDR1 KGHSH and CDR2 LQKENI.